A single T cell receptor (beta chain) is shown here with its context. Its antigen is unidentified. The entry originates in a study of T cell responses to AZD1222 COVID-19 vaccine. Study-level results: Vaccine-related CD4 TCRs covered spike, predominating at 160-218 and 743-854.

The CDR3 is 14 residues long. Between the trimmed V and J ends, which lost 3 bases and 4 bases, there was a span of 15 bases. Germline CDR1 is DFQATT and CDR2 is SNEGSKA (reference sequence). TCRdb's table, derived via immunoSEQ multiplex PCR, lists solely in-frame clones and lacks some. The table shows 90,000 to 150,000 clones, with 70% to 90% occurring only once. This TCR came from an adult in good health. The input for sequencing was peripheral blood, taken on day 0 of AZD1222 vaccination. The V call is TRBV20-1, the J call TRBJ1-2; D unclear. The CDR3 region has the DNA TGCAGTGCTAGTGAACGACGGCTGATCTATGGCTACACCTTC. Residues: CSASERRLIYGYTF.